What follows are 32 T cell receptor beta chains derived from one specimen sequenced in a study of T cell repertoires in cytomegalovirus infection. MiXCR was run by TCRdb on the reads, yielding one entry per CDR3 protein. The sample carries some 180,000 distinct CDR3 sequences, about 17% recorded once. The source material was CD8+ T cells from PBMCs. These receptors were taken from a human donor in good health (CMV status not recorded). Some clones in this sample may be carry-over from other donors' samples.

The sample holds a few counts of this clonotype. The gene calls are TRBV28 and TRBJ1-6, with D tentatively TRBD1 (5 bases). The CDR3 is 16 amino acids. Trimming took 5 bases from V and 10 from J, leaving 21 bases between them. In germline, CDR1 is MDHEN, CDR2 SYDVKM. The CDR3 sequence: CASSIQGRGRRSPLHF. CDR3 sequence (DNA): TGTGCCAGCAGTATTCAGGGACGGGGTCGAAGGTCACCCCTCCACTTT.

Only a few counts were recorded for this clonotype. This sequence joins TRBV13 and TRBJ1-2; 9 nucleotides align to TRBD1. The CDR3 contains 16 residues. The V and J ends lost 5 bases and 0 bases, in that order; junction bases with no gene match: 7. Germline V gene data show CDR1 as PRHDT and CDR2 as FYEKMQ (reference sequence). The DNA for the CDR3 is TGTGCCAGCAGCGCTACGGGACAGGGCGCTAACTATGGCTACACCTTC. This translates into CASSATGQGANYGYTF. The full variable domain, in which reference TRBV13 and TRBJ1-2 provide the parts outside the CDR3, is AAGVIQSPRHLIKEKRETATLKCYPIPRHDTVYWYQQGPGQDPQFLISFYEKMQSDKGSIPDRFSAQQFSDYHSELNMSSLELGDSALYFCASSATGQGANYGYTFGSGTRLTVV.

This clonotype was counted a few times. The CDR3 sequence is CASSLNWLGNEQFF. CDR3 nucleotide sequence: TGTGCCAGCAGTTTGAACTGGCTGGGCAATGAGCAGTTCTTC. The V gene is TRBV12-3 or TRBV12-4, the J gene TRBJ2-1; no clear D. The CDR3 runs 14 residues. With 3 bases removed from V and 6 bases from J, the gap between germline ends came to 12 bases.

V usage is TRBV7-9 and J usage is TRBJ1-5, with 7 bases lining up with TRBD1. Per the germline V gene, CDR1 is SEHNR and CDR2 is FQNEAQ (reference sequence). The CDR3 has 15 amino acids. V lost 5 bases to trimming and J lost 0 bases; unmatched junction nucleotides: 4. CDR3 DNA: TGTGCCAGCAGCCCTGGGACAGATAGCAATCAGCCCCAGCATTTT. Its translation is CASSPGTDSNQPQHF.

The chain joins TRBV7-6 to TRBJ2-2; the D gene could be TRBD1 or TRBD2 (6 bases each). CDR1 SGHVS and CDR2 FNYEAQ come from the germline V gene. V shed 5 bases and J shed 7 bases, with 26 bases lying between them. There are 18 residues in the CDR3. In DNA, the CDR3 is TGTGCCAGCAGCCAACTGTTACGTTCGCAGGGGACTGGCGGGGAGCTGTTTTTT. Protein product: CASSQLLRSQGTGGELFF.

This clonotype was counted a few times. The chain uses TRBV13 and TRBJ2-1, with D unclear. The CDR3 totals 14 residues. Trimming removed 0 bases from V and 8 bases from J, with 11 bases in between. The germline V gene encodes CDR1 PRHDT and CDR2 FYEKMQ (reference sequence). The CDR3 sequence is CASSLGLIADEQFF. The CDR3 DNA sequence: TGTGCCAGCAGCTTAGGCCTAATAGCTGATGAGCAGTTCTTC.

This sequence joins TRBV4-2 and TRBJ2-3, with 14 bases matching TRBD2. Germline lookup yields CDR1 LGHNA and CDR2 YNFKEQ. With 3 bases clipped from V and 0 bases from J, the junction kept 8 bases outside the gene matches. The CDR3 contains 19 residues. The CDR3 DNA reads TGTGCCAGCAGCCAGGAAGGGACTAGCGGGGGCCCTAGCACAGATACGCAGTATTTT. This codes for CASSQEGTSGGPSTDTQYF.

This clonotype was found many times. This sequence joins TRBV7-8 and TRBJ1-1; 7 nucleotides align to TRBD1. The trim removed 1 base at V and 6 bases at J, leaving 2 bases unmatched. The germline V gene has CDR1 SGHVS and CDR2 FQNEAQ. The CDR3 is 13 residues long. The CDR3: CASSLEQGSEAFF. CDR3 in DNA: TGTGCCAGCAGCTTAGAACAGGGGTCTGAAGCTTTCTTT.

The genes are TRBV7-6 and TRBJ2-7; D gene unclear. V was trimmed by 0 bases and J by 5 bases, leaving 8 bases between them. Germline CDR1 is SGHVS and CDR2 is FNYEAQ. This CDR3 contains 13 residues. CDR3 bases: TGTGCCAGCAGCTTAGCCCCCCAGGACGAGCAGTACTTC. Protein product: CASSLAPQDEQYF.

The chain is built from TRBV11-2 and TRBJ2-2, with 12 positions matching TRBD2. The trim removed 5 bases at V and 7 bases at J, leaving 11 bases unmatched. Per the germline V gene, CDR1 is SGHAT and CDR2 is FQNNGV. There are 17 residues in the CDR3. The CDR3 spells CASSLLLAGGPGGELFF. The DNA of the CDR3 is TGTGCCAGCAGCCTGCTGCTAGCGGGGGGGCCAGGCGGGGAGCTGTTTTTT.

This chain connects TRBV7-9 to TRBJ2-7; D gene unclear. The germline V gene encodes CDR1 SEHNR and CDR2 FQNEAQ (reference sequence). The V gene lost 2 bases and the J gene lost 5 bases, with 4 bases spanning the gap. The CDR3 is 11 residues long. CDR3 coding DNA: TGTGCCAGCAGCTTAATCCACGAGCAGTACTTC. Its translation is CASSLIHEQYF.

The chain carries TRBV7-8 and TRBJ2-5; D unclear. The CDR3 consists of 14 residues. CDR1 and CDR2 from the germline V gene are SGHVS and FQNEAQ. The ends were cut back, 5 bases at V and 9 bases at J, with 19 bases in the middle. CDR3: CASSLGGSKRPQYF. The CDR3 DNA follows: TGTGCCAGCAGCCTGGGCGGATCCAAGAGACCCCAGTACTTC. The whole variable domain, filled in from reference TRBV7-8 and TRBJ2-5, reads GAGVSQSPRYKVAKRGQDVALRCDPISGHVSLFWYQQALGQGPEFLTYFQNEAQLDKSGLPSDRFFAERPEGSVSTLKIQRTQQEDSAVYLCASSLGGSKRPQYFGPGTRLLVL.

This chain joins TRBV6-2 or TRBV6-3 and TRBJ1-5; D is ambiguous. Germline loops: CDR1 MNHEY, CDR2 SVGEGT. Trimming took 2 bases from V and 3 from J, leaving 11 bases between them. The CDR3 spans 15 residues. As DNA, the CDR3 is TGTGCCAGCAGTTACGTATCAGAGAACAATCAGCCCCAGCATTTT. It encodes CASSYVSENNQPQHF.

In this sample, this clonotype turned up a few times. The J gene is TRBJ1-4, the V gene TRBV28, with 7 bases identical to TRBD1. Germline V CDR1 and CDR2: MDHEN, SYDVKM. The CDR3 sequence is 18 residues long. Trimming cost V 6 bases and J 0 bases; bases outside gene matches: 13. As DNA, the CDR3 is TGTGCCAGCAGCCTGGGACAGCTTTCCGATGCAACTAATGAAAAACTGTTTTTT. Encoded protein: CASSLGQLSDATNEKLFF.

This clonotype was observed a handful of times. The chain uses TRBV11-2 and TRBJ1-1; D gene unclear. V was trimmed by 5 bases and J by 7 bases, leaving 8 bases between them. Germline CDR1 SGHAT, CDR2 FQNNGV. The CDR3 runs to 11 residues. CDR3 DNA sequence: TGTGCCAGCAGCCGGGTCCTTGAAGCTTTCTTT. Residues: CASSRVLEAFF.

V is TRBV4-1 and J is TRBJ2-4; D gene uncertain. This CDR3 is 13 amino acids long. V lost 0 bases and J 15 bases, leaving 15 bases between the germline ends. Germline V gene data show CDR1 as MGHRA and CDR2 as YSYEKL. CDR3 coding DNA: TGCGCCAGCAGCCAAGATTGGGAAAATCGTAGGTACTTC. Translation: CASSQDWENRRYF.

V is TRBV28 and J is TRBJ2-5; D is ambiguous. There are 18 residues in the CDR3. Germline V lookup: CDR1 MDHEN, CDR2 SYDVKM. Trimming cost V 6 bases and J 5 bases, with 28 bases left between them. CDR3 loop: CASRSHLRRWHTLETQYF. DNA of the CDR3: TGTGCCAGCAGGTCTCATTTAAGGCGCTGGCATACCCTCGAGACCCAGTACTTC.

The sample holds a few counts of this clonotype. The chain links TRBV27 to TRBJ1-1; D call uncertain. CDR1 is MNHEY, CDR2 SMNVEV, per germline (reference sequence). V lost 5 bases and J 4 bases, leaving 14 bases between the germline ends. The CDR3 covers 14 residues. CDR3 nucleotide sequence: TGTGCCAGCAGTCGCCGCGCGGGGAGCACTGAAGCTTTCTTT. This codes for CASSRRAGSTEAFF.

CDR3 coding DNA: TGTGCCAGCAGCCCGACAGGGGAGAAGGACTACGAGCAGTACTTC. Protein product: CASSPTGEKDYEQYF. The chain carries TRBV7-9 and TRBJ2-7, with 8 positions matching TRBD1. Germline CDR1 is SEHNR and CDR2 is FQNEAQ (reference sequence). This CDR3 has 15 amino acids. The trim removed 5 bases at V and 3 bases at J, leaving 9 bases unmatched.

The rearrangement links TRBV2 to TRBJ2-7; TRBD2 might be the D (7 bases). The germline V gene has CDR1 SNHLY and CDR2 FYNNEI. The germline V and J ends were trimmed by 3 bases and 0 bases, with 9 bases remaining between them. The CDR3 has 14 residues. This chain's CDR3 is CASSDAGASYEQYF. The CDR3 bases are TGTGCCAGCAGTGATGCGGGGGCCTCCTACGAGCAGTACTTC.

This clonotype was seen only a few times. The rearrangement links TRBV14 to TRBJ2-5, with D perhaps matching TRBD1 or TRBD2 (5 bases each). Trimming took 6 bases from V and 3 from J, leaving 11 bases between them. CDR1 is SGHDN, CDR2 FVKESK, per germline. This CDR3 has 13 residues. The CDR3 here is CASRGEREETQYF. CDR3 sequence (DNA): TGTGCCAGCAGGGGGGAAAGGGAAGAGACCCAGTACTTC. Full variable domain (remainder filled in from reference TRBV14 and TRBJ2-5): EAGVTQFPSHSVIEKGQTVTLRCDPISGHDNLYWYRRVMGKEIKFLLHFVKESKQDESGMPNNRFLAERTGGTYSTLKVQPAELEDSGVYFCASRGEREETQYFGPGTRLLVL.

This sequence joins TRBV7-2 and TRBJ1-2; a weak D match, TRBD1 (5 bases). Germline V gives CDR1 SGHTA, CDR2 FQGNSA. The CDR3 has 17 amino acids. V lost 5 bases and J 0 bases, leaving 19 bases between the germline ends. The CDR3: CASSTPRQPQPNYGYTF. The CDR3 DNA follows: TGTGCCAGCAGCACCCCTCGACAGCCACAACCTAACTATGGCTACACCTTC. The full variable domain, rest sourced from reference TRBV7-2 and TRBJ1-2, is GAGVSQSPSNKVTEKGKDVELRCDPISGHTALYWYRQSLGQGLEFLIYFQGNSAPDKSGLPSDRFSAERTGGSVSTLTIQRTQQEDSAVYLCASSTPRQPQPNYGYTFGSGTRLTVV.

This clonotype was seen a few times. The rearrangement joins TRBV7-2 to TRBJ1-1; TRBD1 is a possible D gene (5 bases). Trimming took 5 bases from V and 6 from J, leaving 13 bases between them. CDR1 and CDR2 (germline): SGHTA, FQGNSA. CDR3 size: 13 residues. In DNA form, the CDR3 reads TGTGCCAGCAGCCCAGCGTCGGGGGCTGAAGCTTTCTTT. Its translation: CASSPASGAEAFF.

The genes are TRBV28 and TRBJ1-1, with a possible D match to TRBD1 (5 bases). The CDR3 is 12 amino acids. V was cut by 6 bases and J by 8 bases, with 13 bases left in between. Germline V gene data show CDR1 as MDHEN and CDR2 as SYDVKM. In DNA, the CDR3 is TGTGCCAGCAGCCGCACGGGGGTCGAAGCTTTCTTT. Amino acids: CASSRTGVEAFF. The full variable domain, in which reference TRBV28 and TRBJ1-1 provide the parts outside the CDR3, is DVKVTQSSRYLVKRTGEKVFLECVQDMDHENMFWYRQDPGLGLRLIYFSYDVKMKEKGDIPEGYSVSREKKERFSLILESASTNQTSMYLCASSRTGVEAFFGQGTRLTVV.

In its sample, this clonotype was seen once. The rearrangement links TRBV20-1 to TRBJ2-5, with 11 bases that match TRBD2. The V gene end was trimmed by 2 bases and the J gene end by 4 bases; junction bases not matched to a gene: 9. In germline, CDR1 is DFQATT, CDR2 SNEGSKA (reference sequence). The length of the CDR3 is 16 residues. This chain's CDR3 is CSARSPGLAVGETQYF. In DNA, the CDR3 is TGCAGTGCTAGATCCCCGGGACTAGCGGTTGGAGAGACCCAGTACTTC.

The sample holds a few counts of this clonotype. The chain has TRBV12-3 or TRBV12-4 and TRBJ2-1; TRBD1 is a possible D gene (6 bases). Trimming took 4 bases from V and 7 from J, leaving 8 bases between them. The CDR3 sequence is 12 residues long. The CDR3 sequence is CASSWGRNEQFF. The CDR3 region has the DNA TGTGCCAGCAGTTGGGGGCGGAATGAGCAGTTCTTC.

The chain employs TRBV4-1 and TRBJ1-1; D is unresolved. The CDR3 contains 12 residues. From germline, CDR1 is MGHRA and CDR2 YSYEKL. Trimming left V 2 bases short and J 8 bases short, with 9 bases between. The chain's CDR3 is CASSQRRQEAFF. The CDR3 DNA is TGCGCCAGCAGCCAACGGAGGCAGGAAGCTTTCTTT.

This clonotype was detected many times. The V and J genes are TRBV7-6 and TRBJ1-5; TRBD1 agrees at 7 bases. This CDR3 contains 16 residues. Looked up from germline, CDR1 is SGHVS and CDR2 is FNYEAQ. V shed 5 bases, J shed 0 bases, and the junction held 7 bases outside the gene matches. The CDR3 region is CASSPGTAYSNQPQHF. The CDR3, as DNA: TGTGCCAGCAGCCCGGGGACAGCTTATAGCAATCAGCCCCAGCATTTT.

This sequence joins TRBV20-1 and TRBJ2-1; 11 bases match TRBD2. The J segment lost 7 bases and the V segment lost 3 bases, leaving 11 bases of the junction unmatched. The length of the CDR3 is 16 residues. Looked up from germline, CDR1 is DFQATT and CDR2 is SNEGSKA (reference sequence). The CDR3 sequence is CSASTSGLADRNEQFF. CDR3 DNA: TGCAGTGCTAGCACTTCGGGACTAGCGGACCGAAATGAGCAGTTCTTC.

CDR3 coding DNA: TGTGCCAGCAGTTTAGAGGGGATCTACGAGCAGTACTTC. Its protein product is CASSLEGIYEQYF. The rearrangement links TRBV12-3 or TRBV12-4 to TRBJ2-7; D might be TRBD1 (5 bases). Deletions cut 1 base from V and 3 bases from J, with 7 bases between. The CDR3 length is 13 residues.

The chain has TRBV6-2 or TRBV6-3 and TRBJ2-4; TRBD2 aligns across 7 bases. CDR1 is MNHEY and CDR2 is SVGEGT in the germline V gene. V shed 6 bases and J 8 bases; nucleotides not matched to a gene: 13. CDR3 length equals 15 residues. CDR3 residues: CASRQLTSHGDIQYF. The CDR3 DNA reads as TGTGCCAGCAGACAACTGACTAGCCACGGAGACATTCAGTACTTC.

There are a few counts of this clonotype. A junction boundary mismatches the germline segment, possibly from a read error. In DNA form, the CDR3 reads TGTGCCAGCAGCTTAGACCCAGGGGGCGCACACTTC. This codes for CASSLDPGGAHF. This sequence joins TRBV7-9 and TRBJ2-7, with 8 bases identical to TRBD1. Germline lookup yields CDR1 SEHNR and CDR2 FQNEAQ (reference sequence). The CDR3 runs to 12 residues.